This T cell receptor (beta chain) came from a study of cytomegalovirus exposure and HLA in healthy donors. Study conclusions and caveats: Previously analyzed data showed that most TCR beta V segments were productive at a frequency of about 90% or about 30%.

V shed 5 bases, J shed 10 bases, and the junction held 12 bases outside the gene matches. The CDR3 covers 16 residues. Germline CDR1 and CDR2: SGHVS and FQNEAQ. Note on this clone: Its antigen is not known.

PCR used 60 Vbeta primers and 13 Jbeta primers. The assay was immunoSEQ multiplex PCR, and TCRdb's table has in-frame clones only and misses some. The repertoire holds about 120,000 clones, with nearly 80% as singletons. Sequencing was done on a sample of PBMCs. The TCR was taken from a woman under 40 in good health and CMV-seropositive. This chain links TRBV7-8 with TRBJ1-6; 9 bases fit TRBD1. The CDR3 loop is CASSGRTGGEESPLHF. In nucleotides, the CDR3 is TGTGCCAGCAGCGGGCGTACAGGGGGCGAAGAATCACCCCTCCACTTT.